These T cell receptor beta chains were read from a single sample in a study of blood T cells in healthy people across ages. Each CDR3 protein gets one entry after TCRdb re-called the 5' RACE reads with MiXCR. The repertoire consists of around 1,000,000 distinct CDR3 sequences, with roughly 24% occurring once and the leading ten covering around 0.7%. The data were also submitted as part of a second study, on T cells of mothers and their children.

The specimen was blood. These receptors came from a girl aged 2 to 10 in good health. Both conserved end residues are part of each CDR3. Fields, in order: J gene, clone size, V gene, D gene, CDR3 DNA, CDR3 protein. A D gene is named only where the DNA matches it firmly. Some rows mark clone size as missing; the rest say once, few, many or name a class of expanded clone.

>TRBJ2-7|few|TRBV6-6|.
TGTGCCAGCAGTTCCCACAAATACGAGCAGTACTTC
CASSSHKYEQYF
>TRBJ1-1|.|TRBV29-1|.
TGCAGCGTTGAAAGTCCCGGCGGCACTGAAGCTTTCTTT
CSVESPGGTEAFF
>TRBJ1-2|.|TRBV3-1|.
TGTGCCAGCAGCCAAGAGAACTCAGCGGCCCCGACGAGATATGGCTACACCTTC
CASSQENSAAPTRYGYTF
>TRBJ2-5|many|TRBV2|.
TGTGCCAGCAGTGAACCAGGGCAAGAGACCCAGTACTTC
CASSEPGQETQYF
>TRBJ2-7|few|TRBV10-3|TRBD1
TGTGCCATCAGTGATTTGGACAGGGCTTCCGAGCAGTACTTC
CAISDLDRASEQYF
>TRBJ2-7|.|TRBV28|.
TGTGCCATAGGGGCACAGGAGAGCTCCTACGAGCAGTACTTC
CAIGAQESSYEQYF
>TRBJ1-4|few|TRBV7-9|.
TGTGCCAGCAGCCAGAGACAGAATAATGAAAAACTGTTTTTT
CASSQRQNNEKLFF
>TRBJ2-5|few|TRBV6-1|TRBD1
TGTGCCGGCCAGGGGGCCCAGACCCAGTACTTC
CAGQGAQTQYF
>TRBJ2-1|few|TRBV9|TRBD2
TGTGCCAGCAGCGTAGACGTAACTAGCGGGGTAAGGGCCGACAATGAGCAGTTCTTC
CASSVDVTSGVRADNEQFF
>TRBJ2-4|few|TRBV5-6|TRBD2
TGTGCCAGCAGTTCAGCGGGGGGGAACAAAAACATTCAGTACTTC
CASSSAGGNKNIQYF
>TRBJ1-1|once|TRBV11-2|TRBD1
TGTGCCAGCAGCTCGGGGGACAGGATTTTGTACACTGAAGCTTTCTTT
CASSSGDRILYTEAFF
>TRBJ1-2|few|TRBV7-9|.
TGTGCCAGCAGCTTAGCGCTGTTGGGGGGCGTTGGCTACACCTTC
CASSLALLGGVGYTF
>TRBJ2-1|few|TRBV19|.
TGTGCCAGTAGTCCCCCGGGGACCTACAATGAGCAGTTCTTC
CASSPPGTYNEQFF
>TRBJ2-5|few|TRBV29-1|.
TGCAGCGTTACCTTAGGACAGAACCAAGAGACCCAGTACTTC
CSVTLGQNQETQYF
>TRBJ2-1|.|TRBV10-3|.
TGTGCCATCAGTGCTGGGATATCTTACAATGAGCAGTTCTTC
CAISAGISYNEQFF
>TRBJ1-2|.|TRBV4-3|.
TGCGCCAGCAGCCAAGCGACGACTCTTAGCGGCTACACCTTC
CASSQATTLSGYTF
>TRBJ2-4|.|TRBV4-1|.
TGCGCCAGCAGCCAAGTTCAGGCAGGGGAATACATTCAGTACTTC
CASSQVQAGEYIQYF
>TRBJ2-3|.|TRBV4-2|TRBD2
TGTGCCAGCAGCCTAGGGACTAGCGGGGGGGCGTTTAGGACAGATACGCAGTATTTT
CASSLGTSGGAFRTDTQYF
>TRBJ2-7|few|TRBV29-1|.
TGCAGCATTGTGGCTATTGAGGCTCGGGGCGAGCAGTACTTC
CSIVAIEARGEQYF
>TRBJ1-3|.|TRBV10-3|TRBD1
TGTGCCACGGGACAGGGAAGGAACACCATATATTTT
CATGQGRNTIYF
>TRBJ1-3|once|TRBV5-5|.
TGTGCCAGCAGCTTTGAGGGCACAAGAAACACCATATATTTT
CASSFEGTRNTIYF
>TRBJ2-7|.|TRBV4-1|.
TGCGCCAGCAGCCAAGGGGGTAGCGGCTACGAGCAGTACTTC
CASSQGGSGYEQYF
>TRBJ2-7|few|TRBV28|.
TGTGCCAGCAGTTTCAACAGGTTCTACGAGCAGTACTTC
CASSFNRFYEQYF
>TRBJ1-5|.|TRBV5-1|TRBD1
TGCGCCAGCAGCTCGGACAGGGCTGGCAATCAGCCCCAGCATTTT
CASSSDRAGNQPQHF
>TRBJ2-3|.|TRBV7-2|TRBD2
TGTGCCAGCAGCTCTAGCGGGGGGGCCCTAGATACGCAGTATTTT
CASSSSGGALDTQYF
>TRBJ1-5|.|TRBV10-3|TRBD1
TGTGCCACCAGCCGGACAGGGTTCGATCAGCCCCAGCATTTT
CATSRTGFDQPQHF
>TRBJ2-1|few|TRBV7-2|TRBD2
TGTGCCGGCAGCCCCGTAGCGGGAGTGACCTACAATGAGCAGTTCTTC
CAGSPVAGVTYNEQFF